These T cell receptor beta chains were read from a single sample in a study of blood T cell repertoires in COVID-19. The method was immunoSEQ multiplex PCR; TCRdb's version includes in-frame clones alone and lacks a portion of them. The table has about 280,000 clones, under 90% seen once. Input material: peripheral blood. The receptors were gathered from a woman aged 50 to 65 who had recovered from COVID-19. CDR3s include the opening cysteine and the closing phenylalanine or tryptophan. The D gene is left open where the match is weak. Clone size is given for some rows only: seen once, a few or many times, or a class if the clone is expanded.

>few|TRBV28|-|TRBJ1-1
TGTGCCAGCAGTCCCAATGAGGGGAGGGGCACTGAAGCTTTCTTT
CASSPNEGRGTEAFF
>-|TRBV6-5|TRBD1|TRBJ1-6
TGTGCCAGCAGTTCTACACAGGGGCAGGGATCACCCCTCCACTTT
CASSSTQGQGSPLHF
>-|TRBV27|-|TRBJ2-1
TGTGCCAGCCGCGTGATGGGAGTCTGGGGCAATGAGCAGTTCTTC
CASRVMGVWGNEQFF
>-|TRBV19|TRBD1|TRBJ2-7
TGTGCCAGTAGTACCCCGACAGGGAACTACGAGCAGTACTTC
CASSTPTGNYEQYF
>once|TRBV28|-|TRBJ1-6
TGTGCCAGCAGTTCCGATTCACCCCTCCACTTT
CASSSDSPLHF
>-|TRBV5-4|TRBD1|TRBJ2-1
TGTGCCAGCAGCTCCTCACCGGGACAGGGAGAGGAAGAGCAGTTCTTC
CASSSSPGQGEEEQFF
>-|TRBV28|-|TRBJ2-1
TGTGCCAGCAGTTCGGGGGTTAGCTCCTACAATGAGCAGTTCTTC
CASSSGVSSYNEQFF
>few|TRBV19|-|TRBJ1-5
TGTGCCAGTACCACAGGAGGGTCAGGTTTGGGCAATCAGCCCCAGCATTTT
CASTTGGSGLGNQPQHF
>-|TRBV6-5|-|TRBJ2-7
TGTGCCAGCAGTTACATTCACGGGGAGTACGAGCAGTACTTC
CASSYIHGEYEQYF
>-|TRBV19|TRBD1|TRBJ2-5
TGTGCCAGTAGTGCCACCGGGACAGGGAACGTTTTAGGAGAGACCCAGTACTTC
CASSATGTGNVLGETQYF
>-|TRBV6-2/TRBV6-3|-|TRBJ2-7
TGTGCCAGCAGTCTCTTCTACGAGCAGTACTTC
CASSLFYEQYF
>once|TRBV5-4|-|TRBJ2-5
TGTGCCAGCAGCGTTTTGGGCATTGGCCAAGAGACCCAGTACTTC
CASSVLGIGQETQYF
>-|TRBV30|-|TRBJ1-1
TGTGCCTGGGGGGATGTTACAGGTAAAATGAACACTGAAGCTTTCTTT
CAWGDVTGKMNTEAFF
>once|TRBV27|-|TRBJ2-1
TGTGCCAGCATTAAACTAGCAGCGCCCTACAATGAGCAGTTCTTC
CASIKLAAPYNEQFF
>once|TRBV19|TRBD2|TRBJ2-1
TGTGCCAGTAGTATCCTATTAGCGGGAGACAATGAGCAGTTCTTC
CASSILLAGDNEQFF
>-|TRBV18|-|TRBJ1-1
TGTGCCAGCTCACCGAACAGGTACAACGATGAAGCTTTCTTT
CASSPNRYNDEAFF
>-|TRBV28|-|TRBJ1-1
TGTGCCAGCAACACTATCGGGGGGTCGAACACTGAAGCTTTCTTT
CASNTIGGSNTEAFF
>once|TRBV6-1|-|TRBJ1-5
TGTGCCAGCAGTGAAGTCCCCCAAACCCCCAGACAAAATCAGCCCCAGCATTTT
CASSEVPQTPRQNQPQHF
>-|TRBV7-2|-|TRBJ1-2
TGTGCCAGCAGCTTAACGAGGGAAAGAGTAGGCGGCTACACCTTC
CASSLTRERVGGYTF
>-|TRBV7-9|TRBD1|TRBJ1-2
TGTGCCAGCAGCTTCGGACAGGTTTCTAACTATGGCTACACCTTC
CASSFGQVSNYGYTF
>-|TRBV9|-|TRBJ1-2
TGTGCCAGCAGCGTAGACAGGGAGGGCTATGGCTACACCTTC
CASSVDREGYGYTF
>-|TRBV4-1|-|TRBJ2-7
TGCGCCAGCAGCCAAGGGGTGGCTAGCGACTCCTACGAGCAGTACTTC
CASSQGVASDSYEQYF
>few|TRBV30|TRBD2|TRBJ2-1
TGTGCCTGGAGTGGGGGACTAGCGGGGGCCTACAATGAGCAGTTCTTC
CAWSGGLAGAYNEQFF
>-|TRBV30|-|TRBJ2-7
TGTGCCTGGGGCTCGTCCTACGAGCAGTACTTC
CAWGSSYEQYF
>-|TRBV28|TRBD1|TRBJ1-1
TGTGCCAGCCTAATGACAGGGGGGTCTATGAACACTGAAGCTTTCTTT
CASLMTGGSMNTEAFF
>-|TRBV4-3|TRBD1|TRBJ2-7
TGCGCCAGCAGCCACGGACAGGGGAGCGGCGAGCAGTACTTC
CASSHGQGSGEQYF
>-|TRBV28|TRBD1|TRBJ1-5
TGTGCCAGCAAACAGGTCCGGGCAGGGGGGAATCAGCCCCAGCATTTT
CASKQVRAGGNQPQHF
>-|TRBV28|TRBD1|TRBJ1-2
TGTGCCAGCAGTCCCTCAGGGGGCGCCTATGGCTACACCTTC
CASSPSGGAYGYTF
>-|TRBV19|-|TRBJ1-2
TGTGCCAGTAGTATGACGGTGGCAGGGAACTATGGCTACACCTTC
CASSMTVAGNYGYTF
>-|TRBV28|-|TRBJ2-7
TGTGCCAGCACCACCCCCAGAGGGGGATCTTCCTACGAGCAGTACTTC
CASTTPRGGSSYEQYF
>-|TRBV11-2|TRBD2|TRBJ2-1
TGTGCCAGCAGCTTAGGAAATAGCGGGGGCAATGAGCAGTTCTTC
CASSLGNSGGNEQFF
>-|TRBV19|TRBD2|TRBJ2-1
TGTGCCAGTAGTGAAGTACTAGCGGCCAATGAGCAGTTCTTC
CASSEVLAANEQFF
>-|TRBV19|TRBD2|TRBJ2-6
TGTGCCACCTTGGGGCGGGAGTCTGGGGCCAACGTCCTGACTTTC
CATLGRESGANVLTF
>-|TRBV27|-|TRBJ2-7
TGTGCCAGCAGTTTCATATTGTCAGGGGGGTTCTACGAGCAGTACTTC
CASSFILSGGFYEQYF
>-|TRBV18|-|TRBJ2-5
TGTGCCAGCTCACTGTCCGGGGTACAAGAGACCCAGTACTTC
CASSLSGVQETQYF
>once|TRBV6-1|-|TRBJ2-7
TGTGCCAGCAGTTATGACAATTCCTACGAGCAGTACTTC
CASSYDNSYEQYF
>few|TRBV28|-|TRBJ2-5
TGTGCCAGCAGTTTACGTCAGGGCCCCTGGGCCCAGTACTTC
CASSLRQGPWAQYF
>-|TRBV5-1|-|TRBJ2-1
TGCGCCAGCAGCCCGCCAGGGGGGTCCTACAATGAGCAGTTCTTC
CASSPPGGSYNEQFF
>-|TRBV3-1/TRBV3-2|TRBD1|TRBJ1-2
TGTGCCAGCAGCCCACTAGCCGCGGACAGGGTGAGGTATGGCTACACCTTC
CASSPLAADRVRYGYTF
>-|TRBV5-6|-|TRBJ1-6
TGTGCCAGCAGCTTTTGGGGGGGTAATTCACCCCTCCACTTT
CASSFWGGNSPLHF
>-|TRBV29-1|-|TRBJ1-2
TGCAGCGTCGGAACCCGACAGATCTATGGCTACACCTTC
CSVGTRQIYGYTF
>-|TRBV3-1/TRBV3-2|-|TRBJ1-1
TGTGCCAGCAGCCAGAGAACAGCTGAAGCTTTCTTT
CASSQRTAEAFF
>-|TRBV18|TRBD2|TRBJ2-1
TGTGCCAGCTCACCACCCAGCGGGGGCTCCTACAATGAGCAGTTCTTC
CASSPPSGGSYNEQFF
>-|TRBV27|-|TRBJ2-7
TGTGCCAGCAGTTTATCTAGTCGGGGCGAGCAGTACTTC
CASSLSSRGEQYF
>-|TRBV29-1|-|TRBJ1-2
TGCAGCGCCGGAGATTACGGCTATGGCTACACCTTC
CSAGDYGYGYTF
>-|TRBV24-1|TRBD2|TRBJ2-3
TGTGCCACCAGTGATTTCTGGGGGGGTAAAGATACGCAGTATTTT
CATSDFWGGKDTQYF
>-|TRBV10-3|TRBD1|TRBJ2-7
TGTGCCATCAGTGAGTTAGGACAGGGGAGCGAGCAGTACTTC
CAISELGQGSEQYF
>-|TRBV4-2|-|TRBJ1-6
TGTGCCAGCAGCCAATCCGTGGGGGGGGATGACCGAAATTCACCCCTCCACTTT
CASSQSVGGDDRNSPLHF